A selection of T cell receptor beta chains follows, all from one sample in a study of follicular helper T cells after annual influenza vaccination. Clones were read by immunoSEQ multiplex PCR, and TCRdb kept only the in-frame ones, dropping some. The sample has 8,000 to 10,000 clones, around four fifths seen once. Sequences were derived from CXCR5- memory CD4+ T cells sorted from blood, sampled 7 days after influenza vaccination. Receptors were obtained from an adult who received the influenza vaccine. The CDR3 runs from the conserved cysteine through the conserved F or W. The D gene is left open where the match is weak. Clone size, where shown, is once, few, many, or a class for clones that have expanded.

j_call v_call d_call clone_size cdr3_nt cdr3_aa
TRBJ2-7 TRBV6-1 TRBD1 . TGTGCCAGCAGTGTTCGACAGGGGAACGAGCAGTACTTC CASSVRQGNEQYF
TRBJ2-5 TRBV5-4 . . TGTGCCAGCAGCTTGGTGGGGGGAGAGACCCAGTACTTC CASSLVGGETQYF
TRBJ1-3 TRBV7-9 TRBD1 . TGTGCCAGCAGCTCCCGACAGGGGTCCTCTGGAAACACCATATATTTT CASSSRQGSSGNTIYF
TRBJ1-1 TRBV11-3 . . TGTGCCAGTGGTCTCCGAACTGAAGCTTTCTTT CASGLRTEAFF
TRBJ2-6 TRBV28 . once TGTGCCAGCAGTTTGTTTGGGGCCAACGTCCTGACTTTC CASSLFGANVLTF
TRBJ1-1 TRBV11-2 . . TGTGCCAGCAGAAGACCCGGAAGGAACACTGAAGCTTTCTTT CASRRPGRNTEAFF
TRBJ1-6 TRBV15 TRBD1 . TGTGCCACCAGCAGAGTAACAGGGGGGTCCCTCCACTTT CATSRVTGGSLHF
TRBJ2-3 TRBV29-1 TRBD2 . TGCAGCGTAGTCGGGGGGGCCACAGATACGCAGTATTTT CSVVGGATDTQYF
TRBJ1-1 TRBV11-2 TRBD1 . TGTGCCAGCAGCTTAGGACACAGGGGGATGATGCAGGTGAACACTGAAGCTTTCTTT CASSLGHRGMMQVNTEAFF
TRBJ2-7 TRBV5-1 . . TGCGCCAGCAGCTTGGGACAGGCGTCCTACGAGCAGTACTTC CASSLGQASYEQYF
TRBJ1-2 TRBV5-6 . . TGTGCCAGCAGCCCCAATGAATATGGCTACACCTTC CASSPNEYGYTF
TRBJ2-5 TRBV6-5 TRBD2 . TGTGCCAGCAGCGGACTAGCAAGTCAAGAGACCCAGTACTTC CASSGLASQETQYF
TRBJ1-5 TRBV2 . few TGTGCCAGCGGAAAGGCAGGGAATAGCAATCAGCCCCAGCATTTT CASGKAGNSNQPQHF
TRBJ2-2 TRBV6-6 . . TGTGCCAGCAGTTATTCCCGTATGGGCGGGGAGCTGTTTTTT CASSYSRMGGELFF
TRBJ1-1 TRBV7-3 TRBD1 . TGTGCCAGCAGCATTCAGGGGGCGGCTGAAGCTTTCTTT CASSIQGAAEAFF
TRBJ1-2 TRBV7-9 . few TGTGCCAGCAGCTTAGGACTCGTTGACACCTTC CASSLGLVDTF
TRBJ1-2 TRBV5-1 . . TGCGCCAGCAGCTTGGCGAGTCAGCCTAACTATGGCTACACCTTC CASSLASQPNYGYTF
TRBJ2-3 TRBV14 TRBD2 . TGTGCCAGCAGCCAAGCCTCGGGACTAGTCTCAGATACGCAGTATTTT CASSQASGLVSDTQYF
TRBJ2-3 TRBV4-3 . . TGCGCCAGCAGCCAAGAGGTCAGGGTTGCAGATACGCAGTATTTT CASSQEVRVADTQYF
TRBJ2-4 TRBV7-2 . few TGTGCCAGCAGCTTAGCGCCCGGCGGGCAGGGGGGGAACATTCAGTACTTC CASSLAPGGQGGNIQYF
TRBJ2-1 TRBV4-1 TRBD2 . TGCGCCAGCAGCCACACCGGGACTAGTTTTATGTGGCAGTTCTTC CASSHTGTSFMWQFF
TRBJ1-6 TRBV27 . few TGTGCCAGCAGCCCGTTCGCAGGCCACTCCTATAATTCACCCCTCCACTTT CASSPFAGHSYNSPLHF
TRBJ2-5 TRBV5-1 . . TGCGCCAGCCTCCGAGGGCCCTCCGAGGCCCAGTACTTC CASLRGPSEAQYF
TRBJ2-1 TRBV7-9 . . TGTGCCAGCAGCTCGGCTCCCAAGGGCAATGAGCAGTTCTTC CASSSAPKGNEQFF
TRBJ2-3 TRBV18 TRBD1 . TGTGCCAGCTCACCAAAGGGGGCAGTTACAGATACGCAGTATTTT CASSPKGAVTDTQYF
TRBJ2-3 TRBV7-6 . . TGTGCCAGCAGATGGGGGATCTATAGCACAGATACGCAGTATTTT CASRWGIYSTDTQYF
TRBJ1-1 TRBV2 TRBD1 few TGTGCCAGCAGTAATCCGGGACAGGGGAACACTGAAGCTTTCTTT CASSNPGQGNTEAFF
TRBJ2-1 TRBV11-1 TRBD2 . TGTGCCAGCAGCTTAGAGGTAGCGGGGGGTTATGAGCAGTTCTTC CASSLEVAGGYEQFF
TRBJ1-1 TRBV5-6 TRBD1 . TGTGCCAGCAGCTTATCCAGGGGGCTAGCCACTGAAGCTTTCTTT CASSLSRGLATEAFF
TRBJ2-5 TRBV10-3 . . TGTGCCATCAGTGAGCAACAGTACCAAGAGACCCAGTACTTC CAISEQQYQETQYF
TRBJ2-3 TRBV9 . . TGTGCCAGCAGCCCCTTCTGGGGGGCTAACGGAGATACGCAGTATTTT CASSPFWGANGDTQYF
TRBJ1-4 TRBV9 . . TGTGCCAGCAGCGTAGCCCCGCAGGATGGGGAAAAACTGTTTTTT CASSVAPQDGEKLFF
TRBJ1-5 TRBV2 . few TGTGCCAGCAGTGTGGATTTCAATCAGCCCCAGCATTTT CASSVDFNQPQHF
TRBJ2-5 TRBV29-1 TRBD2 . TGCAGCGTTGACCGGACTAGCGCAGAGACCCAGTACTTC CSVDRTSAETQYF
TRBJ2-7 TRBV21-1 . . TGTGCCAGCAGCAAAGTGACCCGGAGCTCCTACGAGCAGTACTTC CASSKVTRSSYEQYF
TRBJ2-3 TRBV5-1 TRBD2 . TGCGCCAGCAGCTTGGCCGGGACTAGCGGGGGGCCTAGCACAGATACGCAGTATTTT CASSLAGTSGGPSTDTQYF
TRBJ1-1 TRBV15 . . TGTGCCACCAGCGCGAGAGGGGTGAACACTGAAGCTTTCTTT CATSARGVNTEAFF
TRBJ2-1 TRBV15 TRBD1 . TGTGCCACCAGCTACGGGACAGGAACCTACAATGAGCAGTTCTTC CATSYGTGTYNEQFF
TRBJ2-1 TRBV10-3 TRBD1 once TGTGCCATCCAAGAAGGGACAGGGTACTACAATGAGCAGTTCTTC CAIQEGTGYYNEQFF
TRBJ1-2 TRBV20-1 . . TGCAGTGCTAGAGAGCGGTATGGCTACACCTTC CSARERYGYTF
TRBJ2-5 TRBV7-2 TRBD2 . TGTGCCACCTCCGGACTAGTAAGCCAAGAGACCCAGTACTTC CATSGLVSQETQYF
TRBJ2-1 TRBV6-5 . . TGTGTCAGCAGCTCGGCATACAATGAGCAGTTCTTC CVSSSAYNEQFF
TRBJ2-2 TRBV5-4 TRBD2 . TGTGCCAGCAGCTCGGGACTAGTTTTCACCGGGGAGCTGTTTTTT CASSSGLVFTGELFF
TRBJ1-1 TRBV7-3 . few TGTGCCAGCAGCACCCGCCACGACAGAGATGAAGCTTTCTTT CASSTRHDRDEAFF
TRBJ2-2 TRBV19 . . TGTGCCAGTAGGAGTGGTTGGACGGGAAACACCGGGGAGCTGTTTTTT CASRSGWTGNTGELFF
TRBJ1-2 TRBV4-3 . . TGCGCCAGCAGCCAAGCTCCGTCGGCGGGGGGCTATGGCTACACCTTC CASSQAPSAGGYGYTF
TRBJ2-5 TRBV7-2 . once TGTGCCAGCAGCCGCAGGGACTGGCCGGAGACCCAGTACTTC CASSRRDWPETQYF
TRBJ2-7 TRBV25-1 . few TGTGCCAGCAGGGCCCCGGGGAACAGCTACGAGCAGTACTTC CASRAPGNSYEQYF
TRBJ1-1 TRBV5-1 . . TGCGCCAGCAGATTTGACAGGAACACTGAAGCTTTCTTT CASRFDRNTEAFF
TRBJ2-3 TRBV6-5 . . TGTGCCAGCAGTCGGGTGTGGGGGCCAGATACGCAGTATTTT CASSRVWGPDTQYF
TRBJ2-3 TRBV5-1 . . TGCGCCAGCAGCCGAATTCCTGGGGGCGCAGATACGCAGTATTTT CASSRIPGGADTQYF
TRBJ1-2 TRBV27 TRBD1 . TGTGCCAGCACCCCCGGGACAGGGGGAGTAGAAGGCTACACCTTC CASTPGTGGVEGYTF
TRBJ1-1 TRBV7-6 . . TGTGCCAGCAGCCGGAACAGGAACACTGAAGCTTTCTTT CASSRNRNTEAFF